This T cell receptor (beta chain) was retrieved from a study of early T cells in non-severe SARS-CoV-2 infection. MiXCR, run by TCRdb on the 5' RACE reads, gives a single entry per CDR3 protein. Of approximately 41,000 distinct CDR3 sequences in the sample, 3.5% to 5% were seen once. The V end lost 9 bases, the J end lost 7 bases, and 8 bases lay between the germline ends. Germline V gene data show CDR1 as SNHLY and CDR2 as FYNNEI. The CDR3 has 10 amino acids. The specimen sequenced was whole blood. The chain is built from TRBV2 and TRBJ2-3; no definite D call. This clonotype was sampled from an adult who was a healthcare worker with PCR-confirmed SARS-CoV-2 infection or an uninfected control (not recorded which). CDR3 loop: CARGPNTQYF. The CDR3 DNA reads TGTGCCAGGGGTCCCAATACGCAGTATTTT.